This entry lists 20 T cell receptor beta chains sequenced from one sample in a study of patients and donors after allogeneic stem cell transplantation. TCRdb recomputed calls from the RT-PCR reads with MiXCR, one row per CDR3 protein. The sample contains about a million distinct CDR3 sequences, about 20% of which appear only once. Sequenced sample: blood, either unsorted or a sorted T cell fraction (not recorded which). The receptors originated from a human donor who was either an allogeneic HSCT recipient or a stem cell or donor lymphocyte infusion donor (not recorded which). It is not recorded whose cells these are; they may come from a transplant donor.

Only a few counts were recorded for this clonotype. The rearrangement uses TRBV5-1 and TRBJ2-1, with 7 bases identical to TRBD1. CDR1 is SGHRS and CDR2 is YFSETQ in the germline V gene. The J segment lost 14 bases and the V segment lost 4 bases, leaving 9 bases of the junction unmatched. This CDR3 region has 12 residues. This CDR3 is CASSVTGTDKFF. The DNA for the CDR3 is TGCGCCAGCAGCGTAACTGGGACAGATAAGTTCTTC.

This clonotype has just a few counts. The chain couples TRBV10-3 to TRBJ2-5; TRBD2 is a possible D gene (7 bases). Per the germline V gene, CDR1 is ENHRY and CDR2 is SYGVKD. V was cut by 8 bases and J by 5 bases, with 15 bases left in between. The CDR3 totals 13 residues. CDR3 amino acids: CAIGGGGEETQYF. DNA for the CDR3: TGTGCCATCGGGGGGGGGGGCGAGGAGACCCAGTACTTC.

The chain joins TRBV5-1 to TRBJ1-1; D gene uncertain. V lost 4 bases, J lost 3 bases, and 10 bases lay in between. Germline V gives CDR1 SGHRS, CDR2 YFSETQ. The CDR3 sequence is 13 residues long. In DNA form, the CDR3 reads TGCGCCAGCAGCAATCTAGGGTACACTGAAGCTTTCTTT. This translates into CASSNLGYTEAFF.

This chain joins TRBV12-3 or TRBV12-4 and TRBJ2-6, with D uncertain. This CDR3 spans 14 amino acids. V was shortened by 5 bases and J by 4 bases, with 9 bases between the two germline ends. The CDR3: CASSALGGANVLTF. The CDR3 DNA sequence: TGTGCCAGCAGTGCGCTAGGGGGGGCCAACGTCCTGACTTTC.

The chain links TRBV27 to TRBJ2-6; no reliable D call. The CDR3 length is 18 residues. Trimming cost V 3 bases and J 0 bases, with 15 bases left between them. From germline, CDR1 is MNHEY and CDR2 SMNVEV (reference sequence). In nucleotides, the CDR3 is TGTGCCAGCAGTTTTAAAGGGTGGCTAAACTCTGGGGCCAACGTCCTGACTTTC. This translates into CASSFKGWLNSGANVLTF. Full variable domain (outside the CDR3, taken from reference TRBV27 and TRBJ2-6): EAQVTQNPRYLITVTGKKLTVTCSQNMNHEYMSWYRQDPGLGLRQIYYSMNVEVTDKGDVPEGYKVSRKEKRNFPLILESPSPNQTSLYFCASSFKGWLNSGANVLTFGAGSRLTVL.

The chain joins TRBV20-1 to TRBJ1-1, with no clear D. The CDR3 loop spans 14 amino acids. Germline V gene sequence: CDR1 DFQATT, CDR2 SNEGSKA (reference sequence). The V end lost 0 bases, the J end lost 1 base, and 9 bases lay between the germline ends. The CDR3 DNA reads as TGCAGTGCTAGAGATAATAACAAGAACACTGAAGCTTTCTTT. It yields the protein CSARDNNKNTEAFF.

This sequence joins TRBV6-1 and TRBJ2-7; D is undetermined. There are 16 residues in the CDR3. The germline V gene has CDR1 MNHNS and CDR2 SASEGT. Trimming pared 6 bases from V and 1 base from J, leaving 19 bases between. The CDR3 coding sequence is TGTGCCAGCAGACCTGACTCGCGGAGCTGGTCCTACGAGCAGTACTTC. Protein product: CASRPDSRSWSYEQYF.

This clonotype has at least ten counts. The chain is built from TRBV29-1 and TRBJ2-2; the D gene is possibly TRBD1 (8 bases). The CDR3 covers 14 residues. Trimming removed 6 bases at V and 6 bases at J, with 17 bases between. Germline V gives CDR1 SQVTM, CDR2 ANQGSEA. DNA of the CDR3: TGCAGCGTGGGACAGGCGGGGGTCGCCGGGGAGCTGTTTTTT. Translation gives CSVGQAGVAGELFF.

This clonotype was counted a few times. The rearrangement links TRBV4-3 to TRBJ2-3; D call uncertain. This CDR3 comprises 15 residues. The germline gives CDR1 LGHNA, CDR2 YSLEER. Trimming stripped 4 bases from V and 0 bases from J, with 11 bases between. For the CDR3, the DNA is TGCGCCAGCAGCCGAGACACCCGAAGCACAGATACGCAGTATTTT. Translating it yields CASSRDTRSTDTQYF.

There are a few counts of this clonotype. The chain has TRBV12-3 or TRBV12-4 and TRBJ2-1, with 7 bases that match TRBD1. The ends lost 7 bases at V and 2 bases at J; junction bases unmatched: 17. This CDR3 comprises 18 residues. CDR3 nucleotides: TGTGCCAGCAATCGAGATGACAGGGTCCGCCATCCCTACAATGAGCAGTTCTTC. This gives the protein CASNRDDRVRHPYNEQFF.

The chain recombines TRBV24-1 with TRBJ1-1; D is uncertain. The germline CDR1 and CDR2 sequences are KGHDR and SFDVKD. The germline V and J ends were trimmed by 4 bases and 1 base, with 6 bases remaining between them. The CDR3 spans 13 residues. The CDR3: CATSDRANTEAFF. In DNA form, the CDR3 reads TGTGCCACCAGTGACAGAGCGAACACTGAAGCTTTCTTT.

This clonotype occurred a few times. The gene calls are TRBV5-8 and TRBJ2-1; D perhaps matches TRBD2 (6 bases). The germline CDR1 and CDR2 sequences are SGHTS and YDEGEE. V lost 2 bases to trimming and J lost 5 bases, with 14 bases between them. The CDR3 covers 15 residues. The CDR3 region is CASSLRGGLNNEQFF. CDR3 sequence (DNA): TGTGCCAGCAGCTTAAGGGGAGGTTTAAACAATGAGCAGTTCTTC.

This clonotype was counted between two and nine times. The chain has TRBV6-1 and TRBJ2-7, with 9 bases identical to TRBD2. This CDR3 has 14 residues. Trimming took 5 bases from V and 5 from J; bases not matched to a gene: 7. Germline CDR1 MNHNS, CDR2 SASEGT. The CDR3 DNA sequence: TGTGCCAGCAGTCGCCGGACTAGCGAAAACGAGCAGTACTTC. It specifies CASSRRTSENEQYF.

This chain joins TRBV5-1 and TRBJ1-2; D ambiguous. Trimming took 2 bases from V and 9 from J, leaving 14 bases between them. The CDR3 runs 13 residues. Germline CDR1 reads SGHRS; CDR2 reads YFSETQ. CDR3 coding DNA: TGCGCCAGCAGCTTCGACCCCGTTGGTCGCTACACCTTC. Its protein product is CASSFDPVGRYTF. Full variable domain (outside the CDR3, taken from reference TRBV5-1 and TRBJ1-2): KAGVTQTPRYLIKTRGQQVTLSCSPISGHRSVSWYQQTPGQGLQFLFEYFSETQRNKGNFPGRFSGRQFSNSRSEMNVSTLELGDSALYLCASSFDPVGRYTFGSGTRLTVV.

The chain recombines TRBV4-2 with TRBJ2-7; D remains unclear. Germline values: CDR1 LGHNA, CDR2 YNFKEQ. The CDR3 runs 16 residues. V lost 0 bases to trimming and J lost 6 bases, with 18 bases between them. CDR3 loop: CASSQDGDKTEGEQYF. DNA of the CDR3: TGTGCCAGCAGCCAAGATGGGGATAAAACTGAAGGCGAGCAGTACTTC.

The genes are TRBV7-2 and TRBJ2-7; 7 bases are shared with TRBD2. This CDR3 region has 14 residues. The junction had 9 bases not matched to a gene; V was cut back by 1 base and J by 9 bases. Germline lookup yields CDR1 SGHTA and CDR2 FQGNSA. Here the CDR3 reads CASSLGGSERGQYF. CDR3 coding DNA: TGTGCCAGCAGCTTAGGAGGCAGCGAGCGGGGGCAGTACTTC.

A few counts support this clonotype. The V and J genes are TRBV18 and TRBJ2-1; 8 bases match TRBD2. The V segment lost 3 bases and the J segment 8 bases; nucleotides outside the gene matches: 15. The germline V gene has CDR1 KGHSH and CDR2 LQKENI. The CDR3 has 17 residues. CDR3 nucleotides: TGTGCCAGCTCACCCATGGCCGGGACTAGACCTTTGGATGAGCAGTTCTTC. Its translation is CASSPMAGTRPLDEQFF.

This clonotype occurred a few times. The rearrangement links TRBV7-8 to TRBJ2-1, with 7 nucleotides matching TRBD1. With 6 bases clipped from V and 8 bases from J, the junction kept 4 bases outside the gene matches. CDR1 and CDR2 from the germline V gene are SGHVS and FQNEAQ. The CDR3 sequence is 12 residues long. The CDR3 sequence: CASSIQGDEQFF. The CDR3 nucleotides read TGTGCCAGCAGTATTCAGGGGGATGAGCAGTTCTTC.

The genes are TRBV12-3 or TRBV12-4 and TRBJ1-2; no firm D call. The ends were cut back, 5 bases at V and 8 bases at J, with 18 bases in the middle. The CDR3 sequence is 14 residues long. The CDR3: CASSPSMLSGGYTF. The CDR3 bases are TGTGCCAGCAGTCCATCAATGTTGTCAGGAGGCTACACCTTC.

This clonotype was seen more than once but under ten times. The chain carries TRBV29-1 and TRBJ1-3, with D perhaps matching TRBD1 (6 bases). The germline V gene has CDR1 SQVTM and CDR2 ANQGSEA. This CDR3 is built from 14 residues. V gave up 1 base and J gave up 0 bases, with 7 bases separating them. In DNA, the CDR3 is TGCAGCGTTGAAGGGACAGCCTCTGGAAACACCATATATTTT. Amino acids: CSVEGTASGNTIYF.